This TCR beta chain was captured in a study of cytomegalovirus exposure and HLA in healthy donors (dated by TCRdb to about 2017). About the full investigation: According to an earlier analysis of a few hundred of the donors, about 179 million T cells yielded roughly 110 million unique TCR beta sequences and approximately 300 Gb of sequence data. Typing coverage varied by locus: roughly 629-630 donors for A, B, C, DRB1 and DQB1; more than 500 for DQA1; about 590 for DPA1; 450 to 480 for DPB1. An early release that covered more than 550 HLA-typed donors contained around 300 gigabases of sequencing data and about 84 million unique TCR sequences. The aim of the study was to test whether cataloging public T cell receptors could identify signatures of past pathogen exposure. The later analysis used no new phenotypic data to find candidate immune exposures, relying instead on TCR beta sequences and their occurrence across donors. On average, roughly 200,000 unique TCR beta nucleotide sequences were sequenced per donor among some 420 genotyped donors of the cohort, with about 19% of those sequences being non-productive. The study profiled the T cell repertoires of hundreds of subjects by immunosequencing and related them to cytomegalovirus serostatus. To study patterns of TCR occurrence, a later analysis re-analyzed previously published TCR beta repertoires from hundreds of donors and added high-resolution HLA genotyping. To predict cytomegalovirus infection status, the study brought together high-throughput TCR immunosequencing, statistical association of individual TCRs with disease status, and machine learning. Every discovery cohort repertoire had been produced on one sequencing platform. Both class I and class II loci were covered by HLA typing, at four-digit resolution. Roughly 5 DR-DQ haplotypes were handled as single units for association and clustering, since linkage in the cohort was strong. Donor age, sex, ethnicity and CMV serostatus were compiled together with the repertoire data. A later genetic analysis took genome-wide SNP genotypes for about 55% of the 666 donors and used that subset as a discovery cohort. To decide whether each TCR beta V gene segment behaved as functional or pseudogenic, an earlier analysis of approximately 620 of the donors relied on high-throughput TCR beta sequencing. Of the 300 to 500 genotyped donors, less than 90% were placed in the genetic ancestry cluster associated with self-reported Caucasian donors. Besides the first cohort of approximately 670 subjects, a separate validation cohort made up of 90 to 150 different subjects was used.

The cohort was made up of 666 healthy bone marrow donors. At the time of sampling, all cohort members were nominally healthy, though unrecorded immune exposures were likely present. The donor tested CMV seronegative and was one of the 352 seronegative cohort members. Each donor provided a peripheral blood sample, and peripheral blood mononuclear cells were used for TCR beta sequencing. Genomic DNA was extracted from the blood cell samples with the Qiagen DNeasy Blood Extraction Kit. Measured from the cysteine to the phenylalanine, the CDR3 is 12 residues long. CDR3 DNA only is kept here, 36 bases in frame from base 1. V is cut by 4 bases and J by 6 bases, and the space between the germline ends is 6 bases. CDR1 and CDR2 are drawn from the germline V gene: SGHVS, FNYEAQ. Turning to this clone: Its antigen target is currently unknown. No base quality information exists; no much larger clone differs at one position.

Receptor libraries were prepared by the immunoSEQ multiplex PCR assay. For the multiplex PCR, a mixture combining 60 forward primers for TCR Vbeta segments and 13 reverse primers for TCR Jbeta segments was used. Amplification of the CDR3 region of rearranged TCR beta genes was performed with a multiplex PCR assay on genomic DNA. On the Illumina HiSeq System, the amplified TCR beta libraries were sequenced as 87-base-pair reads. The original pipeline was this. In a later analysis, roughly 80 million unique TCR beta chains were counted across the 500 to 850 repertoires, and roughly 11 million of these chains were shared by at least two donors. To remove PCR and sequencing errors, raw reads were error-corrected and collapsed into unique sequences using a nearest-neighbor algorithm that merged closely related sequences. CDR3 sequences were aligned to IMGT reference sequences to assign V, D and J gene segments. For a sequence to be retained, at least a six-nucleotide match to both a V gene segment and a J gene segment was required. A rearrangement was called productive if the CDR3 had no stop codons and remained in frame with V and J, and every other rearrangement was called non-productive. Following IMGT convention, CDR3 was defined as the stretch from the second conserved V-encoded cysteine to the conserved J-encoded phenylalanine. The earlier analysis of approximately 590 of the donors excluded any sequence lacking an unambiguous match to a single V gene segment. An earlier analysis of 587 of the donors called V segments functional above 56.7% productive rearrangements and segregating when the between-donor standard deviation exceeded 5%. A statistical classification framework was built to diagnose cytomegalovirus status from the catalog of TCR beta chain sequences. In a later analysis, V and J genes were assigned by comparing TCR nucleotide sequences against IMGT/GENE-DB human TR gene sequences. The TCRdist pipeline was used in a later analysis to assign CDR3 sequences and most-parsimonious VDJ recombination scenarios. In a later analysis, each TCR beta chain was defined by its CDR3 amino acid sequence together with its V-gene family, and reads lacking a unique V-gene family were excluded. As a way to deal with suspected cross-contamination and a sequencing artifact, a later analysis dropped nearly 600 nucleotide sequences that were highly shared and had low generation probability. In a later analysis, a clonal expansion index for each public chain was calculated from normalized within-repertoire ranks of inferred template counts. In a later analysis, generation probabilities were computed using a VDJ recombination model fitted to out-of-frame rearrangements, and the results were checked against IGoR. Hypergeometric tests were used in a later analysis to score TCR-TCR, TCR-HLA and TCR-CMV co-occurrence, with a repertoire-size bias correction applied to the TCR pairs. In a later analysis, false discovery rates were estimated by permuting HLA or CMV assignments 20 times. In a later analysis, co-occurring TCRs were grouped with DBSCAN, and TCRdist sequence similarity was added when clustering was performed within HLA-allele-positive subsets. For co-occurrence clustering, repertoires with fewer than 30,000 or more than 120,000 public chains were excluded, along with roughly five repertoires with anomalous nucleotide sharing. Sourced from immuneACCESS, this table was stored by TCRdb with only in-frame sequences that have V and J called. A share of the clones is absent; for the studies checked, an unresolved V gene accounts for under half, and the remainder has no known explanation. The V and J calls and the clone size are those of that table, but D and trimming were determined from the DNA. Recorded for this sample are under 200,000 clones; around 75% of them occurred a single time. The leading ten clones occupy less than 2% of the sample.

Overall results and qualifications from the work: The authors suggested that the approach could potentially be generalized to other disease states and immunological phenotypes. In both the original and validation cohorts, the classifier was reported to diagnose cytomegalovirus status with high specificity and sensitivity. Several of the top co-occurrence clusters appeared to be linked to parvovirus B19, influenza, CMV and Epstein-Barr virus, according to a later analysis. At a false discovery rate of 0.05, a later analysis linked around 17,000 TCR beta sequences to specific HLA alleles. A further reported finding was that TCR beta sequences accurately predicted the HLA-A and HLA-B alleles for most subjects in the first cohort. A cluster of highly shared sequence variants was judged likely to represent a technical artifact of the sequencing pipeline. When HLA alleles, especially DR and DQ, strongly co-occurred, TCR associations were difficult to assign to individual alleles. In a later genetic analysis, fewer N-insertions in productive TCRs were reported among donors in an Asian-associated ancestry cluster than the roughly 700-donor mean. Presence/absence analyses assumed roughly uniform sequencing depth across donors, an assumption that may not hold. In an earlier analysis of about 600 of the donors, most TCR beta V segments appeared in productive rearrangements about 90% or about 30% of the time, broadly matching IMGT annotations. Because counts were too low, seventeen rarely observed V segments, including chromosome 9 orphons, were left out of the earlier analysis of 500 to 750 of the donors. The cohort was sequenced for TCR beta chains only, and without alpha or paired-chain data the features that could be detected were limited. Some IMGT-functional V segments, including TRBV6-2 and TRBV6-3, could not be distinguished by the 87-base-pair reads and were therefore excluded. Correlated functional status among segregating V segments might be attributable to linkage disequilibrium, but an unknown experimental factor could not be ruled out. A total of 150 to 200 TCR beta chains were listed by the study as associated with cytomegalovirus. For the cohort, immune exposure information was limited to CMV serostatus. Because some donors lacked HLA typing at each locus, the association tests relied only on the typed subset. Most CMV-associated TCR beta chains appeared to be HLA-restricted in a later analysis, and the HLA associations seemed to be driven largely by CMV exposure. A few of the identified cytomegalovirus-associated TCR beta chains were confirmed in vitro to be specific for cytomegalovirus antigens. A later analysis found that HLA-associated TCR beta chains were more clonally expanded and had lower generation probabilities than equally common non-associated chains. According to a later analysis, TCR association rates differed among HLA loci, with DRB1 alleles showing the most associated TCRs and HLA-C alleles showing the fewest. Most TCR sequences were observed very rarely across donors, whereas some public TCRs were present in many individuals. V-gene and J-gene trimming of TCR beta chains was associated with a missense DCLRE1C variant in a later genetic analysis, and the association was replicated in an independent cohort.

The chain joins TRBV7-6 to TRBJ2-2; the D gene lacks a confident call. The receptor was isolated from a woman aged 25 to 39 in good health and CMV-seronegative. The sequenced material came from PBMCs. The DNA sequence is TGTGCCAGCAGCTCCCTGTCCGGGGAGCTGTTTTTT. Translated, this gives CASSSLSGELFF.